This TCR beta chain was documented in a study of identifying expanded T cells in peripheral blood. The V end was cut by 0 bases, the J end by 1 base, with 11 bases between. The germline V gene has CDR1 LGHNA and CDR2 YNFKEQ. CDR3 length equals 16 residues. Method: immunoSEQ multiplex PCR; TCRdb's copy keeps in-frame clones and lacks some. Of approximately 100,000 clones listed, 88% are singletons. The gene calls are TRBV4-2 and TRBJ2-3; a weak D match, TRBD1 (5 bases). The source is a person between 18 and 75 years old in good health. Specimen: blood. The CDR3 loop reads CASSQEGDRGTDTQYF. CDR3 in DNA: TGTGCCAGCAGCCAAGAAGGAGACAGAGGCACAGATACGCAGTATTTT.